This T cell receptor beta chain stems from a study of blood T cell repertoires in COVID-19. Study in general: Sources were T cells, B-cell-depleted T cells, or PBMCs; the material itself was cDNA or gDNA.

The CDR3 consists of 15 residues. Germline values: CDR1 WNHNN, CDR2 SYGVQD (reference sequence). J gave up 5 bases and V 2 bases, and 8 bases lay outside the gene matches. Only one count was recorded for this clone. As handled by the study authors: Amplification of reference gene primers was used by the study to estimate nucleated cell counts. Profiled with immunoSEQ multiplex PCR; TCRdb holds only in-frame clones, not every one. That table is the source of V, J and clone size, and D and trimming were worked out from the DNA. This table has 250,000 or so clones, 75% to 90% appearing once. The sample taken for sequencing was peripheral blood. This chain connects TRBV10-1 to TRBJ2-5; 7 nucleotides agree with TRBD2. This receptor was obtained from a woman in her thirties or forties who had recovered from COVID-19. Here the CDR3 reads CASSETGGGGETQYF. DNA for the CDR3: TGCGCCAGCAGTGAGACGGGGGGTGGAGGTGAGACCCAGTACTTC.